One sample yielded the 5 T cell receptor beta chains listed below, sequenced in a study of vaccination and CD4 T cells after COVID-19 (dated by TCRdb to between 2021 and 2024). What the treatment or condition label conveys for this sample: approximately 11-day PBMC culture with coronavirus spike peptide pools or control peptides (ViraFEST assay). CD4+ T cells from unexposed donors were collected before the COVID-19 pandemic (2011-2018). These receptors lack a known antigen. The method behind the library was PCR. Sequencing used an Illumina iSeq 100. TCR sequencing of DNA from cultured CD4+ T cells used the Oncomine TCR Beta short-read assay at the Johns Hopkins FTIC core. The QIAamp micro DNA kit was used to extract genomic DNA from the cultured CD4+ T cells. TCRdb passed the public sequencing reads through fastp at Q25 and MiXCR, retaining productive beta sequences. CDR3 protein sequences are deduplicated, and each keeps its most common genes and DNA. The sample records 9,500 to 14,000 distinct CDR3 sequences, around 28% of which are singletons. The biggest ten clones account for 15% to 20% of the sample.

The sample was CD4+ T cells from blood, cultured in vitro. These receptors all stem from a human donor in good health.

The chain's CDR3 is CASSSDPIETQYF. The CDR3, as DNA: TGTGCCAGCAGTTCAGACCCCATCGAGACCCAGTACTTC. This chain links TRBV6-5 with TRBJ2-5; D not certain. The CDR3 is made up of 13 amino acids. CDR1 MNHEY and CDR2 SVGAGI come from the germline V gene. The V gene lost 4 bases and the J gene lost 5 bases, with 11 bases spanning the gap.

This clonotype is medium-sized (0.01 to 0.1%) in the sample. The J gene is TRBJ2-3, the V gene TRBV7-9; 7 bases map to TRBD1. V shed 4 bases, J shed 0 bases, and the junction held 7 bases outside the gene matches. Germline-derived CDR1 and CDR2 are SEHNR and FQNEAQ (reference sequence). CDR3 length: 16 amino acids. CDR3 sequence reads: CASSSGWTGSTDTQYF. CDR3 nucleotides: TGTGCCAGCAGCTCCGGTTGGACAGGTAGCACAGATACGCAGTATTTT. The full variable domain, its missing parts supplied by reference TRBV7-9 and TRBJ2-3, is DTGVSQNPRHKITKRGQNVTFRCDPISEHNRLYWYRQTLGQGPEFLTYFQNEAQLEKSRLLSDRFSAERPKGSFSTLEIQRTEQGDSAMYLCASSSGWTGSTDTQYFGPGTRLTVL.

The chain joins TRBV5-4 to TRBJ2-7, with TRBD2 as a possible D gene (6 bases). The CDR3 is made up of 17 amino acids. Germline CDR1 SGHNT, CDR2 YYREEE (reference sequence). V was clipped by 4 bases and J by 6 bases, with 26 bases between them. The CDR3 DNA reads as TGTGCCAGCAGCGGTGGAATCTCTGGGCCGGGGGTGGCCGAGCAGTACTTC. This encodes CASSGGISGPGVAEQYF.

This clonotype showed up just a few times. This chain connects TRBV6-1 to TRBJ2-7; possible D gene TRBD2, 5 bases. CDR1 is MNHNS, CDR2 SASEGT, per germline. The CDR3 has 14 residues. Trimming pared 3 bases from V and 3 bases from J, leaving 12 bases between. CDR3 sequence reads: CASSDEGPSYEQYF. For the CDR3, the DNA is TGTGCCAGCAGTGACGAGGGCCCCAGCTACGAGCAGTACTTC.

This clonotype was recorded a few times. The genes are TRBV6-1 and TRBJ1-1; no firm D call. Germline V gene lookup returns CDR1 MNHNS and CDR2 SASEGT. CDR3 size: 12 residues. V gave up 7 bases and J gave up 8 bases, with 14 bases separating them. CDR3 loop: CASNRGIAEAFF. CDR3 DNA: TGTGCCAGCAACCGTGGGATAGCCGAAGCTTTCTTT.